Listed below are T cell receptor beta chains from one sample, sequenced in a study of neurological immune-mediated disorders. TCRdb reprocessed the 5' RACE reads via MiXCR and lists one record per CDR3 protein. The table lists roughly 76,000 distinct CDR3 sequences, roughly 3.1% of them singletons, with 4.5% to 6.5% in the top ten. Sequencing input: PBMCs. These receptors were collected from a woman aged 45-59 years with multiple sclerosis. Both conserved end residues are part of each CDR3. The D gene is left open where the match is weak. The size entry gives how often the clone was seen (once, few, many) or a class if it is expanded.

many | NA | TRBJ1-1 | TRBV7-2 | TGTGCCAGCAGCTCCGGCCCCGGCACTGAAGCTTTCTTT | CASSSGPGTEAFF
many | NA | TRBJ2-1 | TRBV12-3/TRBV12-4 | TGTGCCAGCAGTTTGGCTTTAAATGAGCAGTTCTTC | CASSLALNEQFF
many | NA | TRBJ1-2 | TRBV5-1 | TGCGCCAGCAGCTTTGCAGGGGCCTTGGAGGTCACCTTC | CASSFAGALEVTF
many | NA | TRBJ1-6 | TRBV7-2 | TGTGCCAGCAGCCCCGAGGGAGGTATTTCACCCCTCCACTTT | CASSPEGGISPLHF
many | NA | TRBJ1-5 | TRBV5-1 | TGCGCCAGCAGCGAATCAGGGGGCAATCAGCCCCAGCATTTT | CASSESGGNQPQHF
many | NA | TRBJ2-2 | TRBV3-1 | TGTGCCAGCAGCCGTTTCTCGAACACCGGGGAGCTGTTTTTT | CASSRFSNTGELFF
many | NA | TRBJ1-6 | TRBV28 | TGTGCCAGCAGTCCTCGGGGGGGGGGCGCGTCACCCCTCCACTTT | CASSPRGGGASPLHF
many | NA | TRBJ1-1 | TRBV7-9 | TGTGCCAGCAGCGTTGAAGAAAAGTCGAACACTGAAGCTTTCTTT | CASSVEEKSNTEAFF
many | NA | TRBJ1-1 | TRBV28 | TGTGCCAGCAGTTCAGGGGCCGCGGTGAACACTGAAGCTTTCTTT | CASSSGAAVNTEAFF
many | TRBD2 | TRBJ2-1 | TRBV7-9 | TGTGCCAGCACCGTATCAGCGGGAACTGTAATCGGGCAGTTCTTC | CASTVSAGTVIGQFF
many | TRBD1 | TRBJ1-4 | TRBV5-1 | TGCGCCAGCAGCCCGCAGGGACAGGGCGTGGAAAAACTGTTTTTT | CASSPQGQGVEKLFF
many | NA | TRBJ2-1 | TRBV15 | TGTGCCACCAGCAGAGATAGCCTAGTATACAATGAGCAGTTCTTC | CATSRDSLVYNEQFF
many | NA | TRBJ2-1 | TRBV25-1 | TGTGCCAGCAGTGAACGGGTGGGGGAGCAGTTCTTC | CASSERVGEQFF
many | NA | TRBJ2-1 | TRBV5-1 | TGCGCCAGCAGGGATTCCCCTCCCCAAAATGAGCAGTTCTTC | CASRDSPPQNEQFF
many | NA | TRBJ2-1 | TRBV24-1 | TGTGCCACCAGTGACCTCGACAATGAGCAGTTCTTC | CATSDLDNEQFF
many | NA | TRBJ2-5 | TRBV2 | TGTGCCAGCTCTGATCGACGGGGAAGAGAGACCCAGTACTTC | CASSDRRGRETQYF
many | TRBD2 | TRBJ2-1 | TRBV27 | TGTGCCAGCAGTTTTCGGGCTCCGGGACTATCCCCAAGCTCCTACAATGAGCAGTTCTTC | CASSFRAPGLSPSSYNEQFF
many | NA | TRBJ1-2 | TRBV12-3/TRBV12-4 | TGTGCCAGCAGTTACGGCGACCGCTACACCTTC | CASSYGDRYTF